Listed below are T cell receptor beta chains from one sample, sequenced in a study of post-analysis software for immune sequencing data. TCRdb used MiXCR to reprocess the PCR reads, holding one entry per CDR3 protein. Of about 620,000 distinct CDR3 sequences in the sample, roughly 40% were seen once. Material: blood. All receptors come from a girl aged 10-17 years with multiple sclerosis. CDR3s include the opening cysteine and the closing phenylalanine or tryptophan. Fields, in order: V gene, D gene, J gene, clone size, CDR3 DNA, CDR3 protein. The D gene is left open where the match is weak. Size tells how often a clone was seen (once, few, many) or the class of an expanded clone, and some rows leave it out.

v_gene: TRBV29-1; d_gene: -; j_gene: TRBJ1-2; abundance: -; CDR3nt: TGCAGCGTTGTTAGGATGGGGGCTTCTAACTATGGCTACACCTTC; CDR3aa: CSVVRMGASNYGYTF
v_gene: TRBV11-2; d_gene: -; j_gene: TRBJ2-1; abundance: -; CDR3nt: TGTGCCAGCAGCTTAGCCTTGGACTGGCGAAATGAGCAGTTCTTC; CDR3aa: CASSLALDWRNEQFF
v_gene: TRBV29-1; d_gene: -; j_gene: TRBJ1-1; abundance: -; CDR3nt: TGCAGCGTTGCAGGGTTGAACACTGAAGCTTTCTTT; CDR3aa: CSVAGLNTEAFF
v_gene: TRBV6-1; d_gene: TRBD2; j_gene: TRBJ2-7; abundance: -; CDR3nt: TGTGCCAGCAGTGAAGGCCCTAGCGGGGTCTACGAGCAGTACTTC; CDR3aa: CASSEGPSGVYEQYF
v_gene: TRBV2; d_gene: TRBD1; j_gene: TRBJ2-3; abundance: few; CDR3nt: TGTGCCAGCAAGAGCCGGGACAGGAGCACAGATACGCAGTATTTT; CDR3aa: CASKSRDRSTDTQYF
v_gene: TRBV12-3/TRBV12-4; d_gene: TRBD2; j_gene: TRBJ2-5; abundance: -; CDR3nt: TGTGCCAGCAGTTTAGAAGGACTAGTACGAGAGACCCAGTACTTC; CDR3aa: CASSLEGLVRETQYF
v_gene: TRBV4-1; d_gene: TRBD1; j_gene: TRBJ1-5; abundance: few; CDR3nt: TGCGCCAGCAGCCCCCAGGGGGTGGCTAGCAATCAGCCCCAGCATTTT; CDR3aa: CASSPQGVASNQPQHF
v_gene: TRBV12-3/TRBV12-4; d_gene: TRBD2; j_gene: TRBJ2-1; abundance: -; CDR3nt: TGTGCCAGCAGATATAGCGGGGGGGGCAATGAGCAGTTCTTC; CDR3aa: CASRYSGGGNEQFF
v_gene: TRBV6-5; d_gene: TRBD1; j_gene: TRBJ1-2; abundance: few; CDR3nt: TGTGCCAGCAGGGGTGGACAGGGTACCCCCTATGGCTACACCTTC; CDR3aa: CASRGGQGTPYGYTF
v_gene: TRBV12-3/TRBV12-4; d_gene: -; j_gene: TRBJ2-1; abundance: -; CDR3nt: TGTGCCAGCAGTCCCTACACGGACAACAATGAGCAGTTCTTC; CDR3aa: CASSPYTDNNEQFF
v_gene: TRBV7-3; d_gene: -; j_gene: TRBJ2-1; abundance: few; CDR3nt: TGTGCCAGCAGCTTAGCGCCCGCGGGGTACAATGAGCAGTTCTTC; CDR3aa: CASSLAPAGYNEQFF
v_gene: TRBV5-1; d_gene: -; j_gene: TRBJ2-5; abundance: -; CDR3nt: TGCGCCAGCAGCTTGGTACCAGGGTCGGAGGCCCAGTACTTC; CDR3aa: CASSLVPGSEAQYF
v_gene: TRBV13; d_gene: -; j_gene: TRBJ2-1; abundance: -; CDR3nt: TGTGCCAGCAGTGAGTGGGGCAGTCTAGGCAATGAGCAGTTCTTC; CDR3aa: CASSEWGSLGNEQFF
v_gene: TRBV29-1; d_gene: -; j_gene: TRBJ2-2; abundance: -; CDR3nt: TGCAGCGTCGGTCAGGGCGGGGAGCTGTTTTTT; CDR3aa: CSVGQGGELFF